The rows below give T cell receptor beta chains drawn from one sample of a study of blood T cell repertoires in COVID-19. This table comes from immunoSEQ multiplex PCR, and its TCRdb copy is limited to in-frame clones, with some not included. The data hold 150,000 to 200,000 clones, with about 85% observed a single time. Sequencing was performed on peripheral blood. These receptors came from a young man with acute or convalescent COVID-19. The CDR3 runs from the conserved cysteine through the conserved F or W. The D gene is left open where the match is weak. Not all rows give a size; the values are once, few, many and, for expanded clones, a class.

CDR3 DNA	CDR3 protein	V gene	CDR3 length	D gene	J gene	clone size
TGTGCCAGCAGCCAAGACGGACAGGGGGCCTATGGCTACACCTTC	CASSQDGQGAYGYTF	TRBV4-2	15	TRBD1	TRBJ1-2	once
TGTGCCTGGAGTGTCAGCGGGGGTTACAATGAGCAGTTCTTC	CAWSVSGGYNEQFF	TRBV30	14	TRBD2	TRBJ2-1	.
TGTGCCAGCAGCCAAGGGACAGGGGGACTGAACACCGGGGAGCTGTTTTTT	CASSQGTGGLNTGELFF	TRBV14	17	TRBD1	TRBJ2-2	.
TGCAGCGTTGAAGGAAAGCACTCCACAGATACGCAGTATTTT	CSVEGKHSTDTQYF	TRBV29-1	14	.	TRBJ2-3	.
TGCGCCAGCAGTGTGGCTGAGACAGGGTCCTACAATGAGCAGTTCTTC	CASSVAETGSYNEQFF	TRBV10-1	16	TRBD1	TRBJ2-1	.
TGTGCCAGCAGCCAAACCATCTCTGCGGGACTAGCTGAACCCAATGAGCAGTTCTTC	CASSQTISAGLAEPNEQFF	TRBV4-2	19	TRBD2	TRBJ2-1	.
TGTGCCAGCAGCCTAGACAGGGTTCAGCCCCAGCATTTT	CASSLDRVQPQHF	TRBV7-2	13	TRBD1	TRBJ1-5	.
TGTGCCACCTCGGAGGGCACCTACGAGCAGTACTTC	CATSEGTYEQYF	TRBV7-9	12	.	TRBJ2-7	.
TGCGCCAGCAGCCAAGCTCTAGGGGATAGCTATGGCTACACCTTC	CASSQALGDSYGYTF	TRBV4-1	15	.	TRBJ1-2	.
TGTGCCAGCAGTTTATCCCCGGGACTAGCGGGGACAAACACCGGGGAGCTGTTTTTT	CASSLSPGLAGTNTGELFF	TRBV27	19	TRBD2	TRBJ2-2	.
TGTGCCAGCAGTTATGACACGGAAGAAGCTTTCTTT	CASSYDTEEAFF	TRBV6-6	12	.	TRBJ1-1	.
TGTGCCTGGAGGAAGGGGAACCAGCCCCAGCATTTT	CAWRKGNQPQHF	TRBV30	12	.	TRBJ1-5	.